Listed here are 29 T cell receptor beta chains from one sample, sequenced in a study of control samples from healthy donors and cancer patients. Method: immunoSEQ multiplex PCR; TCRdb's copy keeps in-frame clones and lacks some. The data show about 170,000 clones, roughly 91% seen once. The source material was blood. These receptor sequences come from a woman between 25 and 40 years old in good health.

This chain uses TRBV29-1 with TRBJ2-5; tentatively, D is TRBD1 (6 bases). CDR3 length equals 12 residues. V was cut by 5 bases and J by 2 bases, with 9 bases left in between. The germline gives CDR1 SQVTM, CDR2 ANQGSEA. The CDR3 sequence: CSVIRGQETQYF. CDR3 coding DNA: TGCAGCGTTATCAGGGGACAAGAGACCCAGTACTTC. Using reference TRBV29-1 and TRBJ2-5 for the parts outside the CDR3, the full variable domain is SAVISQKPSRDICQRGTSLTIQCQVDSQVTMMFWYRQQPGQSLTLIATANQGSEATYESGFVIDKFPISRPNLTFSTLTVSNMSPEDSSIYLCSVIRGQETQYFGPGTRLLVL.

The chain uses TRBV9 and TRBJ2-3, with 10 nucleotides matching TRBD1. The CDR3 runs to 14 residues. Germline CDR1 reads SGDLS; CDR2 reads YYNGEE. With V trimmed by 4 bases and J by 5 bases, 4 bases remained unmatched. For the CDR3, the DNA is TGTGCCAGCAGCCCGGACAGGGGGGGAGATACGCAGTATTTT. This sequence encodes CASSPDRGGDTQYF.

The gene calls are TRBV13 and TRBJ1-1; TRBD1 might be the D (6 bases). Germline CDR1 reads PRHDT; CDR2 reads FYEKMQ (reference sequence). V lost 3 bases and J lost 8, with 10 bases in between. The CDR3 is 12 residues long. The CDR3 region has the DNA TGTGCCAGCAGCTTTAAGGGGGGCGAAGCTTTCTTT. This sequence encodes CASSFKGGEAFF.

This chain links TRBV19 with TRBJ2-7; tentative D call: TRBD1 (6 bases). V lost 1 base and J 2 bases, leaving 15 bases between the germline ends. Germline loops: CDR1 LNHDA, CDR2 SQIVND (reference sequence). This CDR3 comprises 16 residues. The CDR3 DNA reads as TGTGCCAGTAGTATAGGTCCCCTCGACAGGACCTACGAGCAGTACTTC. The encoded protein is CASSIGPLDRTYEQYF. Based on the CDR3 plus reference TRBV19 and TRBJ2-7, the full variable domain is DGGITQSPKYLFRKEGQNVTLSCEQNLNHDAMYWYRQDPGQGLRLIYYSQIVNDFQKGDIAEGYSVSREKKESFPLTVTSAQKNPTAFYLCASSIGPLDRTYEQYFGPGTRLTVT.

The J gene is TRBJ1-2, the V gene TRBV9; 8 nucleotides align to TRBD1. Trimming removed 5 bases from V and 8 bases from J; junction bases left unmatched: 5. Looked up from germline, CDR1 is SGDLS and CDR2 is YYNGEE. The CDR3 loop spans 12 amino acids. CDR3 bases: TGTGCCAGCAGTCGACAGGGGTGGGGCTACACCTTC. It specifies CASSRQGWGYTF.

DNA of the CDR3: TGCGCCAGCAGCTTGTGGGTGTTGGGCAATGAGCAGTTCTTC. Amino acids: CASSLWVLGNEQFF. The chain combines TRBV5-1 with TRBJ2-1, with unresolved D. CDR3 size: 14 residues. Germline CDR1 is SGHRS and CDR2 is YFSETQ. Trimming removed 1 base at V and 6 bases at J, with 11 bases between.

This clone was counted only a few times. The rearrangement joins TRBV20-1 to TRBJ2-3; 10 positions match TRBD1. The germline CDR1 and CDR2 sequences are DFQATT and SNEGSKA (reference sequence). The CDR3 totals 15 residues. The V and J ends lost 3 bases and 2 bases, in that order; junction bases with no gene match: 5. CDR3 in amino acids: CSASWGQGITDTQYF. The CDR3 bases are TGCAGTGCTAGTTGGGGACAGGGGATCACAGATACGCAGTATTTT.

V usage is TRBV6-2 or TRBV6-3 and J usage is TRBJ2-1; the D gene is possibly TRBD1 (6 bases). The germline V gene has CDR1 MNHEY and CDR2 SVGEGT. The CDR3 runs 13 residues. Trimming took off 4 bases at V and 8 bases at J, with 12 bases between the two ends. This CDR3 reads CASSSADRHEQFF. In DNA, the CDR3 is TGTGCCAGCAGTTCCGCCGACAGGCATGAGCAGTTCTTC.

The chain couples TRBV15 to TRBJ1-2, with D possibly matching TRBD1 (5 bases). The length of the CDR3 is 14 residues. Germline loops: CDR1 LNHNV, CDR2 YYDKDF (reference sequence). V was pared by 0 bases and J by 8 bases, with 13 bases between. This CDR3 is CATSRDRAGRGYTF. The CDR3 DNA reads as TGTGCCACCAGCAGAGATAGGGCAGGGCGAGGCTACACCTTC.

This clone showed up just a few times. The V and J genes are TRBV6-1 and TRBJ2-2; D not certain. The germline V and J ends were trimmed by 3 bases and 1 base, with 6 bases remaining between them. In germline, CDR1 is MNHNS, CDR2 SASEGT. This CDR3 spans 14 amino acids. The DNA for the CDR3 is TGTGCCAGCAGTGACAGGAGGAACACCGGGGAGCTGTTTTTT. This encodes CASSDRRNTGELFF.

This clone was seen just once. The chain joins TRBV7-2 to TRBJ1-3; D gene unclear. Germline values: CDR1 SGHTA, CDR2 FQGNSA. V was shortened by 5 bases and J by 1 base, with 6 bases between the two germline ends. The CDR3 has 13 residues. The CDR3 loop reads CASSPHSGNTIYF. DNA of the CDR3: TGTGCCAGCAGCCCCCATTCTGGAAACACCATATATTTT.

This clone was seen a few times. The chain combines TRBV2 with TRBJ1-4; TRBD1 is a possible D gene (5 bases). Germline V gene data show CDR1 as SNHLY and CDR2 as FYNNEI. This CDR3 is built from 16 residues. The V end was cut by 4 bases, the J end by 0 bases, with 12 bases between. The CDR3 is CASSAAGTATNEKLFF. CDR3 DNA sequence: TGTGCCAGCAGTGCCGCCGGGACCGCAACTAATGAAAAACTGTTTTTT.

Here the CDR3 reads CASSLWGQGSYEQYF. The DNA of the CDR3 is TGTGCCAGCAGTTTATGGGGACAGGGGTCCTACGAGCAGTACTTC. The V and J genes are TRBV28 and TRBJ2-7; 10 bases agree with TRBD1. Germline CDR1 MDHEN, CDR2 SYDVKM. The CDR3 consists of 15 residues. With V trimmed by 0 bases and J by 1 base, 0 bases remained unmatched.

The V and J genes are TRBV5-1 and TRBJ2-3; 8 bases fit TRBD2. The CDR3 has 16 residues. Losses at the gene ends were 0 bases for V and 2 bases for J; bases not matched to a gene: 5. Germline CDR1 and CDR2: SGHRS and YFSETQ. DNA for the CDR3: TGCGCCAGCAGCTTGGCCGGTAGCGGGGTCACAGATACGCAGTATTTT. Its translation is CASSLAGSGVTDTQYF.

This clone occurred once. J is TRBJ2-7 and V is TRBV3-1 (or the pseudogene TRBV3-2); 9 positions match TRBD1. V was clipped by 5 bases and J by 2 bases; unmatched bases: 7. Germline-derived CDR1 and CDR2 are LGHDT and YNNKEL (reference sequence). CDR3 length: 15 amino acids. The chain's CDR3 is CASSLQGAQAYEQYF. In DNA form, the CDR3 reads TGTGCCAGCAGCTTACAGGGGGCGCAGGCCTACGAGCAGTACTTC.

CDR3 region: CASSLDTNYGYTF. CDR3 bases: TGTGCCAGCAGCTTGGACACCAACTATGGCTACACCTTC. The rearrangement links TRBV5-6 to TRBJ1-2, with unresolved D. Between the trimmed V and J ends, which lost 0 bases and 2 bases, there was a span of 5 bases. The CDR3 length is 13 residues. Germline assignment: CDR1 SGHDT and CDR2 YYEEEE.

V gene TRBV7-8 combines with J gene TRBJ1-1; D is unresolved. Germline V lookup: CDR1 SGHVS, CDR2 FQNEAQ. The CDR3 consists of 13 residues. V was shortened by 1 base and J by 1 base, with 4 bases between the two germline ends. The CDR3, as DNA: TGTGCCAGCAGCTTAGAACGGAACACTGAAGCTTTCTTT. Its translation: CASSLERNTEAFF.

The chain couples TRBV7-9 to TRBJ2-3; 10 positions agree with TRBD2. The CDR3 is made up of 15 amino acids. The germline V gene encodes CDR1 SEHNR and CDR2 FQNEAQ (reference sequence). Losses at the gene ends were 2 bases for V and 2 bases for J; bases not matched to a gene: 1. Written as DNA, the CDR3 is TGTGCCAGCAGCTTACTAGCGGGAGTCACAGATACGCAGTATTTT. Translated, it gives CASSLLAGVTDTQYF.

The chain is built from TRBV28 and TRBJ1-2; perhaps TRBD1 as D (6 bases). This CDR3 is built from 13 residues. Germline V gene lookup returns CDR1 MDHEN and CDR2 SYDVKM. V was pared by 3 bases and J by 2 bases, with 7 bases between. The CDR3 sequence is CASSLGGNYGYTF. The CDR3 bases are TGTGCCAGCAGTTTGGGGGGCAACTATGGCTACACCTTC.

The table lists this clone with a count of one. The V call is TRBV6-4, the J call TRBJ2-1; TRBD2 matches at 7 bases. CDR3 length equals 14 residues. The germline V gene has CDR1 MRHNA and CDR2 SNTAGT. The ends lost 4 bases at V and 4 bases at J; junction bases unmatched: 4. CDR3 residues: CASSASGSYNEQFF. In nucleotides, the CDR3 is TGTGCCAGCAGTGCTAGCGGCTCATACAATGAGCAGTTCTTC.

The chain combines TRBV6-5 with TRBJ1-5; TRBD1 matches at 11 bases. CDR3 length: 15 amino acids. V lost 7 bases to trimming and J lost 1 base; unmatched junction nucleotides: 3. The germline CDR1 and CDR2 sequences are MNHEY and SVGAGI. CDR3 protein: CASTGTGGSNQPQHF. CDR3 nucleotide sequence: TGTGCCAGCACCGGGACAGGGGGGAGCAATCAGCCCCAGCATTTT.

The chain combines TRBV2 with TRBJ2-1, with 13 nucleotides matching TRBD2. This CDR3 region has 15 residues. Germline V gene lookup returns CDR1 SNHLY and CDR2 FYNNEI. V dropped 7 bases and J dropped 3; count of bases not matched to a gene: 3. The chain's CDR3 is CASTRTSGGYNEQFF. In nucleotides, the CDR3 is TGTGCCAGCACCCGGACTAGCGGGGGCTACAATGAGCAGTTCTTC.

J is TRBJ2-7 and V is TRBV6-1, with 12 nucleotides matching TRBD2. There are 15 residues in the CDR3. Germline CDR1 MNHNS, CDR2 SASEGT. Trimming at V came to 2 bases and at J to 5 bases, leaving 4 bases not matched to a gene. The CDR3 is CASSEFTSGRHEQYF. The CDR3 DNA sequence: TGTGCCAGCAGTGAATTTACTAGCGGGAGGCACGAGCAGTACTTC.

The CDR3 sequence: CASSDRQGTGGYTF. The CDR3 coding sequence is TGTGCCAGTAGTGACCGACAGGGGACGGGAGGCTACACCTTC. The V gene is TRBV19, the J gene TRBJ1-2, with TRBD1 identical over 8 bases. This CDR3 has 14 amino acids. Germline assignment: CDR1 LNHDA and CDR2 SQIVND (reference sequence). Germline trimming cut 5 bases from V and 8 bases from J; bases unmatched to any gene: 10.

With respect to this clone: Other nucleotide sequences from this sample produce the same CDR3. This chain uses TRBV5-1 with TRBJ1-2; D gene unclear. The length of the CDR3 is 14 residues. Trimming removed 0 bases at V and 2 bases at J, with 8 bases between. In germline, CDR1 is SGHRS, CDR2 YFSETQ. This CDR3 is CASSLVVGNYGYTF. CDR3 in DNA: TGCGCCAGCAGCTTGGTTGTAGGGAACTATGGCTACACCTTC.

The CDR3 bases are TGTGCCAGCAGTCCCCCGGGACTACAAGAGACCCAGTACTTC. Residues: CASSPPGLQETQYF. J is TRBJ2-5 and V is TRBV27; 7 bases align to TRBD2. The J segment lost 2 bases and the V segment lost 5 bases, leaving 5 bases of the junction unmatched. The germline V gene has CDR1 MNHEY and CDR2 SMNVEV (reference sequence). The CDR3 loop spans 14 amino acids.

The rearrangement links TRBV18 to TRBJ2-1; D is perhaps TRBD1 (6 bases). Germline values: CDR1 KGHSH, CDR2 LQKENI. This CDR3 comprises 15 residues. Trimming removed 3 bases at V and 7 bases at J, with 16 bases between. The CDR3, as DNA: TGTGCCAGCTCACCGGGCAGGGGTGCTCCTAATGAGCAGTTCTTC. Translated, it gives CASSPGRGAPNEQFF.

This clone has only a few counts. A junction end diverges from the germline sequence, so it may reflect a read error. The V and J genes are TRBV30 and TRBJ1-4, with 9 bases fitting TRBD1. Germline values: CDR1 GTSNPN, CDR2 SVGIG (reference sequence). The CDR3 sequence is 14 residues long. The DNA of the CDR3 is TGTGCCTGGAGACATAACAGGGGGCTGGGAAAAACTGTTTTT. Translation gives CAWRHNRGLGKTVF. The whole variable domain, remainder taken from reference TRBV30 and TRBJ1-4, is SQTIHQWPATLVQPVGSPLSLECTVEGTSNPNLYWYRQAAGRGLQLLFYSVGIGQISSEVPQNLSASRPQDRQFILSSKKLLLSDSGFYLCAWRHNRGLGKTVFGSGTQLSVL.

The chain employs TRBV6-4 and TRBJ1-2; TRBD1 agrees at 8 bases. Germline CDR1 is MRHNA and CDR2 is SNTAGT. Germline trimming cut 3 bases from V and 6 bases from J; bases unmatched to any gene: 9. The CDR3 runs to 15 residues. The CDR3 sequence: CASSERWQGANGYTF. The DNA of the CDR3 is TGTGCCAGCAGTGAAAGGTGGCAGGGGGCGAATGGCTACACCTTC.